One T cell receptor (beta chain) is described in this entry. Its antigen is as yet unknown. The sample originates from a study of T-cell memory formation after mild COVID-19. The overall study: Largely donor-specific sequence clusters came from two donors. Study results and caveats: Researchers could not confirm that second-wave clones peaking on day 37 targeted SARS-CoV-2. Day 15 to 85 contracting clones showed balanced CD4/CD8; later expanders leaned CD4+.

The CDR3 has 14 amino acids. Germline V lookup: CDR1 DFQATT, CDR2 SNEGSKA (reference sequence). Between the trimmed V and J ends, which lost 6 bases and 4 bases, there was a span of 18 bases. TCRdb ran MiXCR on the 5' RACE reads and lists one entry per CDR3 protein. The sample includes around 200,000 distinct CDR3 sequences, roughly 18% of them seen just once. The receptor's source is a man aged 18 to 29 who had mild COVID-19 (a few samples of this study predate the infection). Cell type and time point are not known. Source material: PBMCs or a T cell subset sorted from them (not recorded which). The chain joins TRBV20-1 to TRBJ1-2; the D gene is possibly TRBD1 (5 bases). The CDR3 reads CSAPDPTEGYGYTF. The CDR3 bases are TGCAGTGCCCCCGACCCGACAGAGGGCTATGGCTACACCTTC.